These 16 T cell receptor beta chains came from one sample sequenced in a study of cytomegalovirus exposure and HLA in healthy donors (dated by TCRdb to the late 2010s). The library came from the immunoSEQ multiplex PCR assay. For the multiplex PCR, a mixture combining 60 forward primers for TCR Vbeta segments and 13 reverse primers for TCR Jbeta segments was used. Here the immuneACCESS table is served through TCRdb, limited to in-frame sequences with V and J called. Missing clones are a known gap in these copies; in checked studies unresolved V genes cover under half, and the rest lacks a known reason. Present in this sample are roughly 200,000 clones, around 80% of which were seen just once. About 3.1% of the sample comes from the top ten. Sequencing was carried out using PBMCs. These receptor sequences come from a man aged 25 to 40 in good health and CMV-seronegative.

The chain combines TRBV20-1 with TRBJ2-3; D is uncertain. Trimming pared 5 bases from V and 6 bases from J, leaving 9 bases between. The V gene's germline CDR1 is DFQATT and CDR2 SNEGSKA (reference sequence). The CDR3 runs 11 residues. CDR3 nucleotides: TGCAGTGCTTCCTCTGCGGATACGCAGTATTTT. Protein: CSASSADTQYF.

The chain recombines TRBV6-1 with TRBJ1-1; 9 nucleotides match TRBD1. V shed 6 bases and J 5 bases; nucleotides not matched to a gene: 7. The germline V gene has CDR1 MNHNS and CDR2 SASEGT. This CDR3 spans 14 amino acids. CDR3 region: CASRVGQGETEAFF. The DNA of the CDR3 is TGTGCCAGCAGAGTGGGACAGGGAGAGACTGAAGCTTTCTTT.

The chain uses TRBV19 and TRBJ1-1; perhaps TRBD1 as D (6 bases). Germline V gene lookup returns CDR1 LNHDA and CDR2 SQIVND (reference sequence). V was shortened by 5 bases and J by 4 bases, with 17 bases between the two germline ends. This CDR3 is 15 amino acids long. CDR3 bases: TGTGCCAGTAGTGTTCCCACAGGGCGGCCCACTGAAGCTTTCTTT. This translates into CASSVPTGRPTEAFF. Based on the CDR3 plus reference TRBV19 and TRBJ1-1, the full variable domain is DGGITQSPKYLFRKEGQNVTLSCEQNLNHDAMYWYRQDPGQGLRLIYYSQIVNDFQKGDIAEGYSVSREKKESFPLTVTSAQKNPTAFYLCASSVPTGRPTEAFFGQGTRLTVV.

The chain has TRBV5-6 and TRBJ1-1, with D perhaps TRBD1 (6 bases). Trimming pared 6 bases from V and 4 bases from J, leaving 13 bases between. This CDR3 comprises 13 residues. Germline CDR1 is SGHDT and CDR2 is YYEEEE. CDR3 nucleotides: TGTGCCAGCACCTTAGTGGGGGCCACTGAAGCTTTCTTT. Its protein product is CASTLVGATEAFF.

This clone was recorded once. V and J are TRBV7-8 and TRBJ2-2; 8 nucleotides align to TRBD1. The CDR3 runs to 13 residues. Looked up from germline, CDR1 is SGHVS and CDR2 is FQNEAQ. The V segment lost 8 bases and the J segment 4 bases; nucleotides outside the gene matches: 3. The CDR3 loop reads CASHTGGTGELFF. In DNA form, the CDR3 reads TGTGCCAGCCATACAGGGGGCACCGGGGAGCTGTTTTTT.

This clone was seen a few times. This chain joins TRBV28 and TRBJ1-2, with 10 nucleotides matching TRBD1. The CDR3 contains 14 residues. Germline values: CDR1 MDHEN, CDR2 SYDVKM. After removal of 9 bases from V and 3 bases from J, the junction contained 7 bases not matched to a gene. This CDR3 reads CASTSDRGDYGYTF. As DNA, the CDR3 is TGTGCCAGTACGTCGGACAGGGGGGACTATGGCTACACCTTC.

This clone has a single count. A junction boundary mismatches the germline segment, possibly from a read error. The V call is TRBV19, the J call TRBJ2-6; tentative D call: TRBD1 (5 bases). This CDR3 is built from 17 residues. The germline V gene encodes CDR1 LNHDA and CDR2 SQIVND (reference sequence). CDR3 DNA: TGTGCCAGTAACTTCAGAGAAGCGAGCTCTGGGGCCAGCGTCCTGACTTTC. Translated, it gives CASNFREASSGASVLTF.

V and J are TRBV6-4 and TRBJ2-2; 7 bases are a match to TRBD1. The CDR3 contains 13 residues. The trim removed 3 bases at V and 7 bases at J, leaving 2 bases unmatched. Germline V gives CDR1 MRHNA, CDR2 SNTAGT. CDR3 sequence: CASSEGDSGELFF. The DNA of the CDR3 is TGTGCCAGCAGTGAGGGGGACAGCGGGGAGCTGTTTTTT.

The CDR3 here is CASGLVSPRDRNVFSGNTIYF. CDR3 nucleotide sequence: TGTGCTAGTGGTTTGGTCAGCCCCCGGGACAGGAACGTATTCTCTGGAAACACCATATATTTT. This chain joins TRBV12-5 and TRBJ1-3, with 8 nucleotides matching TRBD1. This CDR3 contains 21 residues. The junction had 16 bases not matched to a gene; V was cut back by 0 bases and J by 0 bases. Germline CDR1 is LGHNT and CDR2 is FRNRAP.

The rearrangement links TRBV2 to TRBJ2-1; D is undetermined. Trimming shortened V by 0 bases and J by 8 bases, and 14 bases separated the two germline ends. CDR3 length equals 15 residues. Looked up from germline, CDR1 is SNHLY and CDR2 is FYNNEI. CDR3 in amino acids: CASSEALPSFDEQFF. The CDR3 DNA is TGTGCCAGCAGTGAAGCGCTTCCCAGTTTTGATGAGCAGTTCTTC. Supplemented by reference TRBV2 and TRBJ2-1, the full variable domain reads EPEVTQTPSHQVTQMGQEVILRCVPISNHLYFYWYRQILGQKVEFLVSFYNNEISEKSEIFDDQFSVERPDGSNFTLKIRSTKLEDSAMYFCASSEALPSFDEQFFGPGTRLTVL.

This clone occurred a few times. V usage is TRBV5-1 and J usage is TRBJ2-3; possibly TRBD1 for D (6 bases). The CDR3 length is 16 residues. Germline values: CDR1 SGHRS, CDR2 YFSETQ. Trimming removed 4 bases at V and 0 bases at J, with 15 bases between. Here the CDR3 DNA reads TGCGCCAGCAGCCCGAATACAGGGTCTAGCACAGATACGCAGTATTTT. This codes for CASSPNTGSSTDTQYF.

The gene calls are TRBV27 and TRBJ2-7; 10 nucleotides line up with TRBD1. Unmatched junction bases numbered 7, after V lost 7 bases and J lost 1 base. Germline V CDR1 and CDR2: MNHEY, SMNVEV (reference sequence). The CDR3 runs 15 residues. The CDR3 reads CASKLGTGASYEQYF. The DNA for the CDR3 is TGTGCCAGCAAACTCGGGACAGGGGCTTCCTACGAGCAGTACTTC.

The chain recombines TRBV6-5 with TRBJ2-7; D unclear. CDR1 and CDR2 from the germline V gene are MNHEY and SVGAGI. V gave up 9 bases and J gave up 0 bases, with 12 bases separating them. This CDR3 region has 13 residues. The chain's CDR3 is CASSQFSSYEQYF. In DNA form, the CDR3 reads TGTGCCAGTTCACAGTTTTCCTCCTACGAGCAGTACTTC.

Here the CDR3 reads CASSLGGAEANYGYTF. CDR3 bases: TGTGCCAGCAGCTTGGGTGGAGCTGAAGCTAACTATGGCTACACCTTC. The gene calls are TRBV7-9 and TRBJ1-2; D remains unclear. V was pared by 3 bases and J by 0 bases, with 14 bases between. Per germline, CDR1 SEHNR and CDR2 FQNEAQ (reference sequence). The CDR3 consists of 16 residues.

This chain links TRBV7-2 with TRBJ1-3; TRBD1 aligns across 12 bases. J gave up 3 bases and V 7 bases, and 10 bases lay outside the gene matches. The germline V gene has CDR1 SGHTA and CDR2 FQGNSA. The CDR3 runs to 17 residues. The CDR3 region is CASKWGGTGGSGNTIYF. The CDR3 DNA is TGTGCCAGCAAGTGGGGCGGGACAGGGGGCAGTGGAAACACCATATATTTT. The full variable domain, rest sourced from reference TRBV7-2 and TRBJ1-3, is GAGVSQSPSNKVTEKGKDVELRCDPISGHTALYWYRQSLGQGLEFLIYFQGNSAPDKSGLPSDRFSAERTGGSVSTLTIQRTQQEDSAVYLCASKWGGTGGSGNTIYFGEGSWLTVV.

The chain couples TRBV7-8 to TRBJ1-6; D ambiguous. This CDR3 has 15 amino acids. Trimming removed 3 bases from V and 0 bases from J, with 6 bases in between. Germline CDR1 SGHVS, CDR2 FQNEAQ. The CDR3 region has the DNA TGTGCCAGCAGCTTTTCTAGCTCCTATAATTCACCCCTCCACTTT. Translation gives CASSFSSSYNSPLHF.